Below, 17 T cell receptor beta chains from the same sample are listed, as sequenced in a study of blood T cell repertoires in COVID-19. Measured with immunoSEQ multiplex PCR; TCRdb has only the in-frame clones, and not every one. The sample has some 270,000 clones, 70% to 85% seen once. The sequencing input was peripheral blood. The receptors derive from a human donor with COVID-19, enrolled during active disease. The donor label of this sample is uncertain.

V is TRBV29-1 and J is TRBJ2-3; weak D call: TRBD2 (5 bases). CDR1 is SQVTM and CDR2 is ANQGSEA in the germline V gene. This CDR3 is built from 11 residues. V gave up 7 bases and J gave up 4 bases, with 9 bases separating them. For the CDR3, the DNA is TGCAGCGACTTGAGGGCAGATACGCAGTATTTT. This translates into CSDLRADTQYF.

This sequence joins TRBV3-1 (or the pseudogene TRBV3-2) and TRBJ2-7, with 11 bases aligning to TRBD2. The CDR3 sequence is 16 residues long. From germline, CDR1 is LGHDT and CDR2 YNNKEL (reference sequence). V trimming: 5 bases; J trimming: 3 bases; junction bases outside the gene matches: 9. The CDR3 is CASSSGASGRRYEQYF. The DNA of the CDR3 is TGTGCCAGCAGCTCAGGGGCTAGCGGGAGGCGCTACGAGCAGTACTTC.

This clone was observed a handful of times. This rearrangement joins TRBV29-1 to TRBJ2-7, with 7 bases identical to TRBD2. Germline V gene sequence: CDR1 SQVTM, CDR2 ANQGSEA. This CDR3 is built from 12 residues. J gave up 5 bases and V 7 bases, and 8 bases lay outside the gene matches. The CDR3 loop reads CSGGGSYDEQYF. In nucleotides, the CDR3 is TGCAGCGGGGGAGGGAGTTACGACGAGCAGTACTTC.

This chain links TRBV7-8 with TRBJ2-3, with TRBD2 matching 7 bases. CDR3 length: 17 amino acids. The trim removed 2 bases at V and 1 base at J, leaving 9 bases unmatched. CDR1 and CDR2 (germline): SGHVS, FQNEAQ. The CDR3: CASSLTGGSWGTDTQYF. DNA of the CDR3: TGTGCCAGCAGCTTAACTGGCGGGAGCTGGGGCACAGATACGCAGTATTTT. Full variable domain (missing parts from reference TRBV7-8 and TRBJ2-3): GAGVSQSPRYKVAKRGQDVALRCDPISGHVSLFWYQQALGQGPEFLTYFQNEAQLDKSGLPSDRFFAERPEGSVSTLKIQRTQQEDSAVYLCASSLTGGSWGTDTQYFGPGTRLTVL.

In the case of this clone: The same CDR3 also results from other DNA sequences found in this sample. The chain combines TRBV19 with TRBJ1-1; 8 bases are a match to TRBD1. Germline loops: CDR1 LNHDA, CDR2 SQIVND (reference sequence). The CDR3 contains 14 residues. Losses at the gene ends were 2 bases for V and 5 bases for J; bases not matched to a gene: 4. The CDR3: CASSIQGARTEAFF. CDR3 bases: TGTGCCAGTAGTATACAGGGGGCTAGGACTGAAGCTTTCTTT. Full variable domain (missing parts from reference TRBV19 and TRBJ1-1): DGGITQSPKYLFRKEGQNVTLSCEQNLNHDAMYWYRQDPGQGLRLIYYSQIVNDFQKGDIAEGYSVSREKKESFPLTVTSAQKNPTAFYLCASSIQGARTEAFFGQGTRLTVV.

This chain connects TRBV6-2 or TRBV6-3 to TRBJ2-3, with 8 bases matching TRBD1. CDR1 and CDR2 from the germline V gene are MNHEY and SVGEGT. J gave up 3 bases and V 3 bases, and 5 bases lay outside the gene matches. The CDR3 sequence is 15 residues long. For the CDR3, the DNA is TGTGCCAGCAGTTATGTTACAGGGGGGACAGATACGCAGTATTTT. It encodes CASSYVTGGTDTQYF.

This sequence joins TRBV13 and TRBJ2-3; D is possibly TRBD2 (6 bases). V was clipped by 7 bases and J by 0 bases, with 17 bases between them. The CDR3 sequence is 16 residues long. The V gene's germline CDR1 is PRHDT and CDR2 FYEKMQ (reference sequence). As DNA, the CDR3 is TGTGCCAGCACCCGAAATAGCGGAACTAGCACAGATACGCAGTATTTT. The encoded protein is CASTRNSGTSTDTQYF.

The V gene is TRBV11-2, the J gene TRBJ1-1, with D maybe TRBD1 (6 bases). Germline-derived CDR1 and CDR2 are SGHAT and FQNNGV. Trimming shortened V by 1 base and J by 6 bases, and 12 bases separated the two germline ends. CDR3 size: 14 residues. For the CDR3, the DNA is TGTGCCAGCAGCTTAGTATGGGAGGGGGCTGAAGCTTTCTTT. It specifies CASSLVWEGAEAFF.

This chain links TRBV29-1 with TRBJ2-3, with D maybe TRBD2 (6 bases). Deletions cut 4 bases from V and 0 bases from J, with 11 bases between. Germline V CDR1 and CDR2: SQVTM, ANQGSEA. This CDR3 has 14 amino acids. DNA for the CDR3: TGCAGCGTTGGCCTAGCGTCTAGCACAGATACGCAGTATTTT. Amino acid sequence: CSVGLASSTDTQYF.

The rearrangement joins TRBV29-1 to TRBJ2-3, with 9 bases lining up with TRBD2. The CDR3 is made up of 17 amino acids. Germline CDR1 reads SQVTM; CDR2 reads ANQGSEA. The chain's CDR3 is CNYLAGQPRSDTDTQYF. CDR3 in DNA: TGCAATTACCTAGCGGGACAGCCAAGATCCGACACAGATACGCAGTATTTT.

This chain joins TRBV2 and TRBJ2-2, with TRBD2 matching over 8 bases. This CDR3 spans 16 amino acids. After removal of 7 bases from V and 6 bases from J, the junction contained 13 bases not matched to a gene. Germline V CDR1 and CDR2: SNHLY, FYNNEI. CDR3 DNA: TGTGCCAGCACCCTAAGGGGTAGCGGGATCTCCGGGGAGCTGTTTTTT. Encoded protein: CASTLRGSGISGELFF.

The rearrangement uses TRBV7-8 and TRBJ2-7; 11 bases map to TRBD1. V was pared by 5 bases and J by 1 base, with 16 bases of the junction left unmatched. This CDR3 is 19 amino acids long. Germline lookup yields CDR1 SGHVS and CDR2 FQNEAQ. This CDR3 is CASSGTDRGLIGMSYEQYF. In DNA, the CDR3 is TGTGCCAGCAGCGGGACGGACAGGGGGCTAATCGGGATGTCCTACGAGCAGTACTTC.

The chain uses TRBV5-7 and TRBJ2-7; 9 bases line up with TRBD2. TRBV5-7 is designated an ORF whose function remains uncertain. The V and J ends lost 1 base and 0 bases, in that order; junction bases with no gene match: 8. CDR3 length: 17 residues. CDR3 in DNA: TGTGCCAGCAGCTTGTGGTCTAGCGGGGATTTCTCCTACGAGCAGTACTTC. The encoded protein is CASSLWSSGDFSYEQYF.

V usage is TRBV6-5 and J usage is TRBJ1-2; TRBD1 might be the D (5 bases). Germline V gives CDR1 MNHEY, CDR2 SVGAGI. This CDR3 spans 14 amino acids. The V and J ends lost 6 bases and 8 bases respectively, with 19 bases between them. CDR3 sequence (DNA): TGTGCCAGCAGGGACCCCTCGGGGGTGGGCGGCTACACCTTC. This sequence encodes CASRDPSGVGGYTF.

The V gene is TRBV3-1 (or the pseudogene TRBV3-2), the J gene TRBJ2-1; 7 bases agree with TRBD2. Germline V gives CDR1 LGHDT, CDR2 YNNKEL (reference sequence). CDR3 length: 15 residues. With 4 bases clipped from V and 0 bases from J, the junction kept 3 bases outside the gene matches. CDR3: CASSPSSGSYNEQFF. In DNA form, the CDR3 reads TGTGCCAGCAGCCCTTCTAGCGGCTCCTACAATGAGCAGTTCTTC.

The rearrangement links TRBV5-5 to TRBJ1-2; TRBD1 matches 8 bases. The germline V gene encodes CDR1 SGHKS and CDR2 YYEKEE (reference sequence). V was clipped by 3 bases and J by 4 bases; unmatched bases: 5. The CDR3 length is 14 residues. The CDR3 DNA is TGTGCCAGCAGCTCCATCGACAGGGGCTATGGCTACACCTTC. Its translation: CASSSIDRGYGYTF.

V is TRBV4-3 and J is TRBJ2-7, with TRBD2 identical over 13 bases. The CDR3 runs 18 residues. Germline loops: CDR1 LGHNA, CDR2 YSLEER. The V and J ends lost 1 base and 4 bases, in that order; junction bases with no gene match: 10. The CDR3 region has the DNA TGCGCCAGCAGCCAAGCCCAAATGACTAGCGGGAGGACGTACGAGCAGTACTTC. Amino acid sequence: CASSQAQMTSGRTYEQYF.